Listed below are T cell receptor beta chains from one sample, sequenced in a study of cytomegalovirus exposure and HLA in healthy donors. The repertoire was sequenced with immunoSEQ multiplex PCR; TCRdb's copy has only in-frame clones and lacks some. The sample contains fewer than 120,000 clones, about nine tenths of which appear only once. The sample consisted of PBMCs. These receptors were taken from a woman aged 18-35 years in good health and CMV-seronegative. Both conserved end residues are part of each CDR3. The order of the fields is J gene, V gene, D gene, CDR3 DNA, CDR3 protein. D genes are given only for firm matches.

TRBJ1-2 TRBV27 TRBD1 TGTGCCAGCATCCGACTCGGACAGGGGGCGGGCTATGGCTACACCTTC CASIRLGQGAGYGYTF
TRBJ1-5 TRBV18 - TGTGCCAGCTCACCAGTGTCAGGGCGCAATCAGCCCCAGCATTTT CASSPVSGRNQPQHF
TRBJ1-1 TRBV25-1 - TGTGCCAGCAGTGATATGGGCAGACGAATGAACACTGAAGCTTTCTTT CASSDMGRRMNTEAFF
TRBJ2-7 TRBV5-6 TRBD1 TGTGCCAGCAGCCCACCGACAGGGCCTTCCTACGAGCAGTACTTC CASSPPTGPSYEQYF
TRBJ2-7 TRBV4-2 - TGTGCCAGCAGACGCCTATCTGGACAGCCCGAGCAGTACTTC CASRRLSGQPEQYF
TRBJ1-2 TRBV4-2 TRBD1 TGTGCCAGCAGCCAAGCCTCGGACAGGGTCCGGTATGGCTACACCTTC CASSQASDRVRYGYTF
TRBJ2-5 TRBV7-2 TRBD1 TGTGCCAGCGGGGACAGGGGGGAGACCCAGTACTTC CASGDRGETQYF
TRBJ2-3 TRBV7-3 - TGTGCCAGCAGCTTAGAGGAGCGAGATACGCAGTATTTT CASSLEERDTQYF
TRBJ2-3 TRBV7-3 - TGTGCCAGCAGCACCGGGACTTACGATACGCAGTATTTT CASSTGTYDTQYF
TRBJ1-5 TRBV4-2 - TGTGCCAGCAGCCCCGGGGGGAATCAGCCCCAGCATTTT CASSPGGNQPQHF